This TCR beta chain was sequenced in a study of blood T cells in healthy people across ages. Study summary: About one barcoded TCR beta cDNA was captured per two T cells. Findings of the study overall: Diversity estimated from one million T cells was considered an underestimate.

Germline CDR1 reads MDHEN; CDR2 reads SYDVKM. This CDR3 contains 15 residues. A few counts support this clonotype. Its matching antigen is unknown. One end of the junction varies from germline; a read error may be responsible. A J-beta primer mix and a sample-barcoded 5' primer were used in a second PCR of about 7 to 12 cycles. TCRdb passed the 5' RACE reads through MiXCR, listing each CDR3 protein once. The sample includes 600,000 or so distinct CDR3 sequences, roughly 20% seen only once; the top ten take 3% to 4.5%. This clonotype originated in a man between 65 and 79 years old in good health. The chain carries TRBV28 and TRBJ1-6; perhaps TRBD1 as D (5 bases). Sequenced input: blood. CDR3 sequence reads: CASSSLGRDNSPLHF. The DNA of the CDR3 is TGTGCTAGCAGTTCACTAGGCAGGGATAATTCACCCCTCCACTTT.